A single sample is the source of the 4 T cell receptor beta chains below, sequenced in a study of cytomegalovirus exposure and HLA in healthy donors. PCR primers comprised 60 Vbeta and 13 Jbeta primers. The table came from immunoSEQ multiplex PCR; TCRdb's copy has only in-frame clones and leaves some out. The profile covers around 100,000 clones, with 60% to 85% appearing a single time and under 4.5% taken by the ten largest. Sample: PBMCs. The origin of the receptors is a man aged 50 or older in good health and CMV-seropositive.

This chain connects TRBV19 to TRBJ1-2; TRBD1 agrees at 7 bases. The germline gives CDR1 LNHDA, CDR2 SQIVND (reference sequence). The trim removed 6 bases at V and 0 bases at J, leaving 4 bases unmatched. This CDR3 is built from 14 residues. The CDR3 nucleotides are TGTGCCAGTAGGCCGGGACAGTCTAACTATGGCTACACCTTC. Translation gives CASRPGQSNYGYTF.

The table lists this clone with a few counts. The chain employs TRBV21-1 and TRBJ1-5; the table's D call TRBD1 went unverified against the DNA. TRBV21-1 is a documented pseudogene. This CDR3 region has 13 residues. The chain's CDR3 is CASSKSTGQPQHF. The CDR3 nucleotides read TGTGCCAGCAGCAAATCCACAGGACAGCCCCAGCATTTT.

The rearrangement links TRBV7-6 to TRBJ1-4, with 7 bases matching TRBD1. The V gene end was trimmed by 1 base and the J gene end by 11 bases; junction bases not matched to a gene: 1. Germline-derived CDR1 and CDR2 are SGHVS and FNYEAQ. The CDR3 runs 12 residues. The CDR3 DNA reads as TGTGCCAGCAGCTTAGAAGGGGGCAAACTGTTTTTT. As protein: CASSLEGGKLFF. Filled out from reference TRBV7-6 and TRBJ1-4, the complete variable domain reads GAGVSQSPRYKVTKRGQDVALRCDPISGHVSLYWYRQALGQGPEFLTYFNYEAQQDKSGLPNDRFSAERPEGSISTLTIQRTEQRDSAMYRCASSLEGGKLFFGSGTQLSVL.

CDR3 sequence reads: CASSMGDRGAVKLFF. The CDR3 DNA follows: TGTGCCAGTAGTATGGGAGACAGGGGGGCCGTAAAACTGTTTTTT. This chain joins TRBV19 and TRBJ1-4, with 9 nucleotides matching TRBD1. From germline, CDR1 is LNHDA and CDR2 SQIVND (reference sequence). With 3 bases clipped from V and 10 bases from J, the junction kept 9 bases outside the gene matches. This CDR3 contains 15 residues.